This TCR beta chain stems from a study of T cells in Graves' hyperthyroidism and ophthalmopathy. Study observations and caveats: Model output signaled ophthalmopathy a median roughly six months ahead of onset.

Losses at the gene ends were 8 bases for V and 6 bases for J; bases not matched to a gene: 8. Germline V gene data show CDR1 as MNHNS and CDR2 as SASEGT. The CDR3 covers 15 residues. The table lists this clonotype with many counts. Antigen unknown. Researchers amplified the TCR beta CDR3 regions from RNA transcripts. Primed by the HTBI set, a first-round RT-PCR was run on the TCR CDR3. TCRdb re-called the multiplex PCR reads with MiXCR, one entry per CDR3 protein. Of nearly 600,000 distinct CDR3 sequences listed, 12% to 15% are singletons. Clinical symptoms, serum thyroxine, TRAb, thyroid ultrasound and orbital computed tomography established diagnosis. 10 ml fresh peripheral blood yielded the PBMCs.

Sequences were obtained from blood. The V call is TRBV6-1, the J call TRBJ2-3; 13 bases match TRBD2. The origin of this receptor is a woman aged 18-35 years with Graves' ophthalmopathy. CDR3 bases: TGTGCCAGCTCGACTAGCGGGAGGCAGGGGGATACGCAGTATTTT. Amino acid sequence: CASSTSGRQGDTQYF.